This T cell receptor (beta chain) emerged from a study of cytomegalovirus exposure and HLA in healthy donors. With 4 bases removed from V and 1 base from J, the gap between germline ends came to 15 bases. Germline V CDR1 and CDR2: SEHNR, FQNEAQ (reference sequence). The CDR3 has 16 amino acids. Findings and limits, study-wide: Fewer N-insertions (relative to the approximately 670-donor mean) were reportedly seen in an Asian-associated ancestry cluster in a later analysis. A later analysis linked a missense variant in DCLRE1C to the trimming of TCR beta V and J genes. The HLA-A and HLA-B alleles of most subjects were reportedly predicted accurately from TCR beta sequences.

On this clone itself: Its cognate antigen is unknown.

With 60 Vbeta and 13 Jbeta primers, the PCR was carried out. Sequencing used immunoSEQ multiplex PCR; TCRdb keeps in-frame clones, though not all of them. Among roughly 150,000 clones listed, around four fifths were seen once. This TCR derives from a male donor in good health and CMV-seronegative. V and J are TRBV7-9 and TRBJ2-3; tentative D call: TRBD1 (5 bases). Input material: PBMCs. CDR3 loop: CASSSQGVRGTDTQYF. The CDR3 DNA is TGTGCCAGCAGCTCGCAGGGTGTTCGGGGCACAGATACGCAGTATTTT.